This entry lists 32 T cell receptor beta chains sequenced from one sample in a study of graft-versus-host responses after intestinal transplantation. The method was immunoSEQ multiplex PCR; TCRdb's version includes in-frame clones alone and lacks a portion of them. The data contain 25,000 to 35,000 clones, about 92% of them seen just once; the ten biggest clones take up less than 0.75%. This sample comprised PBMCs, obtained approximately 66 days after intestinal transplant. The receptors shown here come from a human patient who received an intestinal transplant, so some T cells may come from the graft donor.

This chain uses TRBV5-1 with TRBJ1-6, with D possibly matching TRBD1 (6 bases). There are 15 residues in the CDR3. Germline V CDR1 and CDR2: SGHRS, YFSETQ. The V end lost 4 bases, the J end lost 7 bases, and 15 bases lay between the germline ends. The DNA for the CDR3 is TGCGCCAGCAGCCTGGGGCGAGGGGGGAATTCACCCCTCCACTTT. Encoded protein: CASSLGRGGNSPLHF.

J is TRBJ1-4 and V is TRBV10-1; D is unresolved. Per germline, CDR1 WNHNN and CDR2 SYGVQD (reference sequence). CDR3 length equals 13 residues. V shed 8 bases and J shed 4 bases, with 11 bases lying between them. CDR3 DNA: TGCGCCAGCCCGGTACCAATTAATGAAAAACTGTTTTTT. Translation: CASPVPINEKLFF.

The genes are TRBV4-1 and TRBJ2-2; the match to TRBD2 covers 16 bases. CDR3 length: 21 residues. The germline gives CDR1 MGHRA, CDR2 YSYEKL. V lost 1 base to trimming and J lost 5 bases; unmatched junction nucleotides: 13. CDR3 sequence: CASSQVLPGLAGGPGTGELFF. CDR3 in DNA: TGCGCCAGCAGCCAAGTTTTACCGGGACTAGCGGGAGGGCCCGGAACCGGGGAGCTGTTTTTT.

With regard to this clone: Germline and junction disagree at one end, which may indicate a read error. The rearrangement joins TRBV4-3 to TRBJ2-2; the D gene could be TRBD1 or TRBD2 (5 bases each). CDR3 length: 17 amino acids. Germline CDR1 LGHNA, CDR2 YSLEER. The CDR3 nucleotides read TGCGCCAGCAGCCAAATCTTCTCCAGGGTTGGTTCCGGGGAGCTGCTTTTT. Translation gives CASSQIFSRVGSGELLF.

The chain is built from TRBV27 and TRBJ2-2; no firm D call. The length of the CDR3 is 14 residues. Germline CDR1 reads MNHEY; CDR2 reads SMNVEV (reference sequence). Trimming removed 5 bases at V and 5 bases at J, with 12 bases between. CDR3 in amino acids: CASSPDLGTGELFF. For the CDR3, the DNA is TGTGCCAGCAGTCCCGATTTGGGGACCGGGGAGCTGTTTTTT.

This clone was detected only a few times. The J gene is TRBJ1-5, the V gene TRBV27; no definite D call. With 2 bases removed from V and 1 base from J, the gap between germline ends came to 6 bases. Germline V CDR1 and CDR2: MNHEY, SMNVEV (reference sequence). The CDR3 has 14 amino acids. CDR3 protein: CASSLRGSNQPQHF. The CDR3 bases are TGTGCCAGCAGTTTACGAGGGAGCAATCAGCCCCAGCATTTT.

This clone was observed a single time. V gene TRBV5-4 combines with J gene TRBJ1-2; TRBD1 aligns across 8 bases. The V gene end was trimmed by 3 bases and the J gene end by 6 bases; junction bases not matched to a gene: 7. Germline lookup yields CDR1 SGHNT and CDR2 YYREEE (reference sequence). The CDR3 length is 14 residues. CDR3 sequence (DNA): TGTGCCAGCAGCTCCGGGACAGGCGTGGATGGCTACACCTTC. Amino acids: CASSSGTGVDGYTF.

V is TRBV13 and J is TRBJ2-2; no reliable D call. CDR3 length equals 18 residues. V was cut by 1 base and J by 3 bases, with 18 bases left in between. CDR1 PRHDT and CDR2 FYEKMQ come from the germline V gene (reference sequence). In DNA form, the CDR3 reads TGTGCCAGCAGCTTAGTATTCGAGCCCGATGAGTACACCGGGGAGCTGTTTTTT. Translating gives CASSLVFEPDEYTGELFF. The full variable domain, rest sourced from reference TRBV13 and TRBJ2-2, is AAGVIQSPRHLIKEKRETATLKCYPIPRHDTVYWYQQGPGQDPQFLISFYEKMQSDKGSIPDRFSAQQFSDYHSELNMSSLELGDSALYFCASSLVFEPDEYTGELFFGEGSRLTVL.

The V call is TRBV5-8, the J call TRBJ2-1; D tentatively reads TRBD1 or TRBD2 (5 bases each). The CDR3 is made up of 17 amino acids. Germline V lookup: CDR1 SGHTS, CDR2 YDEGEE. Trimming removed 7 bases at V and 6 bases at J, with 26 bases between. The DNA of the CDR3 is TGTGCCAGCTTTATCGGGACGTCCTCGGTTTTTACCAATGAGCAGTTCTTC. Residues: CASFIGTSSVFTNEQFF.

The V and J genes are TRBV4-1 and TRBJ2-7, with TRBD1 matching 8 bases. Germline CDR1 reads MGHRA; CDR2 reads YSYEKL. The CDR3 contains 15 residues. Germline trimming cut 2 bases from V and 4 bases from J; bases unmatched to any gene: 7. CDR3 protein: CASSQTETGVYEQYF. CDR3 bases: TGCGCCAGCAGCCAAACCGAGACAGGGGTATACGAGCAGTACTTC.

The genes are TRBV19 and TRBJ2-7; 7 bases agree with TRBD1. V shed 5 bases and J 0 bases; nucleotides not matched to a gene: 16. The V gene's germline CDR1 is LNHDA and CDR2 SQIVND (reference sequence). This CDR3 region has 18 residues. CDR3 bases: TGTGCCAGTAGTTGGGGTCCAGGGGGAAGTTCACTCTCCTACGAGCAGTACTTC. Protein sequence: CASSWGPGGSSLSYEQYF.

The chain joins TRBV30 to TRBJ1-1, with no clear D. Trimming shortened V by 3 bases and J by 1 base, and 12 bases separated the two germline ends. The CDR3 totals 14 residues. Germline CDR1 reads GTSNPN; CDR2 reads SVGIG (reference sequence). This chain's CDR3 is CAWSASGGNTEAFF. The CDR3 DNA sequence: TGTGCCTGGAGCGCCAGCGGAGGGAACACTGAAGCTTTCTTT.

This rearrangement joins TRBV2 to TRBJ1-5; D is perhaps TRBD1 (6 bases). The CDR3 is 15 residues long. Germline CDR1 SNHLY, CDR2 FYNNEI. The V end was cut by 2 bases, the J end by 2 bases, with 10 bases between. The CDR3 spells CASSEPRGGNQPQHF. CDR3 bases: TGTGCCAGCAGTGAACCCAGGGGAGGCAATCAGCCCCAGCATTTT.

This chain joins TRBV19 and TRBJ2-7, with a weak D call TRBD1 (5 bases). Trimming cost V 3 bases and J 2 bases, with 11 bases left between them. The CDR3 extends over 14 amino acids. Germline values: CDR1 LNHDA, CDR2 SQIVND (reference sequence). CDR3 nucleotides: TGTGCCAGTAGTATGACGACAGAAACCTACGAGCAGTACTTC. Translated, it gives CASSMTTETYEQYF.

Concerning this clone: This specimen includes other DNA sequences encoding the same CDR3. The chain combines TRBV10-1 with TRBJ2-3; 7 bases are a match to TRBD1. The J segment lost 6 bases and the V segment lost 0 bases, leaving 9 bases of the junction unmatched. CDR3 length: 16 amino acids. Germline V gene sequence: CDR1 WNHNN, CDR2 SYGVQD (reference sequence). The CDR3 DNA reads TGCGCCAGCAGTGAGTCTCGGCGTAGGGGGCTGGATACGCAGTATTTT. As protein: CASSESRRRGLDTQYF.

The chain links TRBV30 to TRBJ2-1; 8 nucleotides line up with TRBD2. The CDR3 has 14 residues. Germline CDR1 GTSNPN, CDR2 SVGIG (reference sequence). With 5 bases clipped from V and 6 bases from J, the junction kept 9 bases outside the gene matches. CDR3: CAWEGLATGNEQFF. In DNA form, the CDR3 reads TGTGCCTGGGAAGGACTAGCAACAGGCAATGAGCAGTTCTTC.

The chain couples TRBV4-1 to TRBJ1-6; perhaps TRBD1 as D (5 bases). The CDR3 consists of 17 residues. Trimming pared 3 bases from V and 9 bases from J, leaving 21 bases between. Germline V lookup: CDR1 MGHRA, CDR2 YSYEKL. DNA of the CDR3: TGCGCCAGCAGCCAGGGCCCAGGGTACGGTCTAAGTTCACCCCTCCACTTT. This translates into CASSQGPGYGLSSPLHF.

The chain combines TRBV2 with TRBJ1-1; no reliable D call. Trimming removed 8 bases from V and 11 bases from J, with 24 bases in between. The CDR3 covers 14 residues. Germline CDR1 SNHLY, CDR2 FYNNEI. The CDR3 DNA sequence: TGTGCCAGCGCCGACATCGGCCTGAATTTGATTGCTTTCTTT. Protein sequence: CASADIGLNLIAFF.

This chain connects TRBV7-9 to TRBJ2-7; TRBD2 agrees at 7 bases. The V segment lost 1 base and the J segment 3 bases; nucleotides outside the gene matches: 6. Per the germline V gene, CDR1 is SEHNR and CDR2 is FQNEAQ (reference sequence). The CDR3 loop spans 15 amino acids. The CDR3 loop reads CASSLETSSFYEQYF. CDR3 nucleotides: TGTGCCAGCAGCTTAGAGACTAGCTCTTTCTACGAGCAGTACTTC.

The chain recombines TRBV4-2 with TRBJ1-1; 10 nucleotides agree with TRBD1. Losses at the gene ends were 4 bases for V and 1 base for J; bases not matched to a gene: 15. Looked up from germline, CDR1 is LGHNA and CDR2 is YNFKEQ. The CDR3 spans 19 residues. The CDR3 bases are TGTGCCAGCAGCCTACGTCCGAGGGACAGGGGCCCCCCGAACACTGAAGCTTTCTTT. Its protein is CASSLRPRDRGPPNTEAFF.

This chain joins TRBV19 and TRBJ1-5; a weak D match, TRBD1 (6 bases). Per germline, CDR1 LNHDA and CDR2 SQIVND (reference sequence). V was cut by 9 bases and J by 3 bases, with 15 bases left in between. The CDR3 consists of 14 residues. The CDR3 loop reads CASSNPGHNQPQHF. CDR3 coding DNA: TGTGCCAGCTCGAATCCGGGACACAATCAGCCCCAGCATTTT.

The V and J genes are TRBV21-1 and TRBJ2-7; the tabulated D call, TRBD1, remains unverified against the DNA. TRBV21-1 represents a pseudogene. The CDR3 has 15 amino acids. The CDR3: CASRSKDRDIYEQYF. CDR3 DNA: TGTGCCAGCAGGAGCAAGGACAGGGATATCTACGAGCAGTACTTC.

The rearrangement links TRBV28 to TRBJ1-3, with D tentatively TRBD1 (5 bases). The V gene's germline CDR1 is MDHEN and CDR2 SYDVKM. The CDR3 sequence is 17 residues long. V lost 3 bases and J lost 1, with 16 bases in between. The CDR3 reads CASSFGLRGSSGNTIYF. CDR3 sequence (DNA): TGTGCCAGCAGTTTTGGGTTACGGGGGTCGTCTGGAAACACCATATATTTT.

The V and J genes are TRBV19 and TRBJ1-1; a weak D match, TRBD1 (5 bases). Germline lookup yields CDR1 LNHDA and CDR2 SQIVND (reference sequence). Deletions cut 4 bases from V and 1 base from J, with 10 bases between. This CDR3 is 14 amino acids long. This CDR3 reads CASSTGTQNTEAFF. The CDR3 DNA follows: TGTGCCAGTAGTACCGGGACTCAGAACACTGAAGCTTTCTTT.

V gene TRBV27 combines with J gene TRBJ1-2; perhaps TRBD1 as D (5 bases). Per germline, CDR1 MNHEY and CDR2 SMNVEV (reference sequence). The CDR3 length is 13 residues. Trimming cost V 4 bases and J 4 bases, with 10 bases left between them. Here the CDR3 DNA reads TGTGCCAGCAGTTATCAAGGGGCCTATGGCTACACCTTC. Amino acid sequence: CASSYQGAYGYTF.

This chain connects TRBV11-2 to TRBJ2-4; TRBD2 is a possible D gene (5 bases). This CDR3 contains 13 residues. Trimming stripped 5 bases from V and 0 bases from J, with 5 bases between. Per germline, CDR1 SGHAT and CDR2 FQNNGV. Here the CDR3 reads CASSGLAKNIQYF. The CDR3 bases are TGTGCCAGCAGCGGACTAGCCAAAAACATTCAGTACTTC.

This chain links TRBV7-6 with TRBJ2-7; either TRBD1 or TRBD2 may fit D (5 bases each). The V end was cut by 5 bases, the J end by 1 base, with 12 bases between. This CDR3 is 14 amino acids long. Germline V gene sequence: CDR1 SGHVS, CDR2 FNYEAQ. The CDR3 protein is CASSLPGPSYEQYF. CDR3 bases: TGTGCCAGCAGCCTACCGGGGCCTTCCTACGAGCAGTACTTC.

As DNA, the CDR3 is TGTGCCAGCAGCTTCGGCTCCTACGAGCAGTACTTC. Encoded protein: CASSFGSYEQYF. V is TRBV7-9 and J is TRBJ2-7, with unresolved D. The CDR3 length is 12 residues. Trimming removed 3 bases at V and 0 bases at J, with 3 bases between. The V gene's germline CDR1 is SEHNR and CDR2 FQNEAQ (reference sequence).

The V and J genes are TRBV2 and TRBJ2-1; D is uncertain. Germline CDR1 is SNHLY and CDR2 is FYNNEI. The V end lost 5 bases, the J end lost 5 bases, and 7 bases lay between the germline ends. The CDR3 extends over 12 amino acids. The CDR3 nucleotides read TGTGCCAGCAGTTTCCGGGACAATGAGCAGTTCTTC. It encodes CASSFRDNEQFF.

The chain carries TRBV29-1 and TRBJ2-3; D might be TRBD1 (5 bases). The CDR3 is 16 residues long. In germline, CDR1 is SQVTM, CDR2 ANQGSEA. The ends were cut back, 1 base at V and 3 bases at J, with 17 bases in the middle. CDR3 in DNA: TGCAGCGTTGAAGGCTCACCCTCCGACAGTACAGATACGCAGTATTTT. Its translation: CSVEGSPSDSTDTQYF.

The chain employs TRBV5-1 and TRBJ2-7; D not resolved. CDR3 length: 14 amino acids. Between the trimmed V and J ends, which lost 0 bases and 3 bases, there was a span of 10 bases. CDR1 is SGHRS, CDR2 YFSETQ, per germline. The CDR3 spells CASSLDLADYEQYF. The CDR3 bases are TGCGCCAGCAGCTTGGATTTGGCAGACTACGAGCAGTACTTC.

The CDR3 nucleotides read TGTGCCAGCAGTTACGGCCAGGGGGCCTCCTACGAGCAGTACTTC. It encodes CASSYGQGASYEQYF. The rearrangement uses TRBV6-6 and TRBJ2-7; 8 nucleotides align to TRBD1. The CDR3 is 15 residues long. V was pared by 2 bases and J by 0 bases, with 3 bases of the junction left unmatched. Per germline, CDR1 MNHNY and CDR2 SVGAGI (reference sequence).